This is a list of T cell receptor beta chains from one sample in a study of blood T cell repertoires in COVID-19. The repertoire was sequenced with immunoSEQ multiplex PCR; TCRdb's copy has only in-frame clones and lacks some. Found here are about 130,000 clones, 65% to 85% of them singletons; the top ten hold 1.5% to 2%. Source material: peripheral blood. These receptors came from a man in his sixties or seventies with acute or convalescent COVID-19. Each CDR3 is given with its conserved first and last residue. The D gene is left open where the match is weak. Size values are once, few and many counts, or a class for expanded clones, and some rows have none.

V	J	D	size	DNA	CDR3
TRBV5-4	TRBJ2-7	-	once	TGTGCCAGCAGTTTACAGGGTGTGAGATACGAGCAGTACTTC	CASSLQGVRYEQYF
TRBV6-5	TRBJ1-5	-	-	TGTGCCAGCAGTTTATGTGAAGACTGCAATCAGCCCCAGCATTTT	CASSLCEDCNQPQHF
TRBV7-6	TRBJ2-3	TRBD2	-	TGTGCCAGCAGCGCCGGACTAGCGGGAAATCCTACGCAGTATTTT	CASSAGLAGNPTQYF
TRBV24-1	TRBJ2-1	TRBD1	-	TGTGCCACCAGTGACCCCACAGGGGGCGGCTCCTACAATGAGCAGTTCTTC	CATSDPTGGGSYNEQFF
TRBV29-1	TRBJ1-3	-	-	TGCAGCGTACGAGACGGGGAGACTGGAAACACCATATATTTT	CSVRDGETGNTIYF
TRBV6-5	TRBJ2-2	TRBD1	-	TGTGCCAGCAGTTCCAACAGGGGCGGACCCGGGGAGCTGTTTTTT	CASSSNRGGPGELFF
TRBV6-1	TRBJ2-2	TRBD1	few	TGTGCCAGCAGTGGACGGGACAGGGCAACCACCGGGGAGCTGTTTTTT	CASSGRDRATTGELFF
TRBV6-5	TRBJ2-6	-	-	TGTGCCAGCAGTTACGGGGGGGCCGGGGCCAACGTCCTGACTTTC	CASSYGGAGANVLTF
TRBV5-1	TRBJ2-3	TRBD1	-	TGCGCCAGCAGCAAGGGACAGGGGGCCTCTACAGATACGCAGTATTTT	CASSKGQGASTDTQYF
TRBV20-1	TRBJ2-7	-	-	TGCAGTGCTAGAAGCGGCTTCGAGCAGTACTTC	CSARSGFEQYF
TRBV7-3	TRBJ1-1	-	-	TGTGCCAGCAGCCCGGTGGACAGCTACACTGAAGCTTTCTTT	CASSPVDSYTEAFF
TRBV2	TRBJ2-3	TRBD2	-	TGTGCCAGCACGTTTTCTAGCGGGAGCACAGATACGCAGTATTTT	CASTFSSGSTDTQYF
TRBV18	TRBJ1-1	TRBD1	-	TGTGCCAGCTCACCAAGGACAGGGCCGGCGGGATCGAACACTGAAGCTTTCTTT	CASSPRTGPAGSNTEAFF
TRBV9	TRBJ2-1	TRBD1	-	TGTGCCAGCAGCCCACAGGGGGCCTACCCCTACAATGAGCAGTTCTTC	CASSPQGAYPYNEQFF
TRBV2	TRBJ1-2	-	-	TGTGCCAGCAGTGTAGCACAGGGTGGTACCTATGGCTACACCTTC	CASSVAQGGTYGYTF
TRBV28	TRBJ2-2	-	-	TGTGCCACCGGGGTAACCGGGGAGCTGTTTTTT	CATGVTGELFF
TRBV18	TRBJ1-2	-	-	TGTGCCAGCTCACCATCCCTCTATGGCTACACCTTC	CASSPSLYGYTF
TRBV2	TRBJ1-4	-	-	TGTGCCAGCAGTGAACCGGCAGGGGTTGATGGAGAAAAACTGTTTTTT	CASSEPAGVDGEKLFF
TRBV10-3	TRBJ2-7	TRBD1	-	TGTGCCATCAGTCGAAGGGACAGGGAGGGCGAGCAGTACTTC	CAISRRDREGEQYF
TRBV24-1	TRBJ2-3	TRBD2	-	TGTGCCACCAGTGATTCGCGGGTAACCAGCGGGGGGCCTCGAGATACGCAGTATTTT	CATSDSRVTSGGPRDTQYF
TRBV6-5	TRBJ1-5	TRBD1	few	TGTGCCAGCAGCCGGGGACAGGGGAACCAGCCCCAGCATTTT	CASSRGQGNQPQHF
TRBV5-5	TRBJ2-5	-	-	TGTGCCAGCAGCTTGTACAGGGATCAAGAGACCCAGTACTTC	CASSLYRDQETQYF
TRBV14	TRBJ2-1	-	-	TGTGCCAGCAGCCAGACACTGAGCTCCTACAATGAGCAGTTCTTC	CASSQTLSSYNEQFF
TRBV7-9	TRBJ1-4	-	-	TGTGCCAGCAGCTTAGATACCGGTTTTAATGAAAAACTGTTTTTT	CASSLDTGFNEKLFF
TRBV5-1	TRBJ1-1	TRBD1	-	TGCGCCAGCAGCGCCGGACAGGACACTGAAGCTTTCTTT	CASSAGQDTEAFF
TRBV5-1	TRBJ1-2	-	-	TGCGCCAGCAGAAAAGGGGAGGCCTATGGCTACACCTTC	CASRKGEAYGYTF
TRBV6-1	TRBJ2-1	-	once	TGTGCCAGCAGTGAAGGGGACATCTCCTACAATGAGCAGTTCTTC	CASSEGDISYNEQFF
TRBV29-1	TRBJ1-2	-	-	TGCAGCGTTGAAGACAACAGAAACGGCTACACCTTC	CSVEDNRNGYTF
TRBV16	TRBJ1-5	-	-	TGTGCCAGCAGCCCGGGGAGAAGCAATCAGCCCCAGCATTTT	CASSPGRSNQPQHF
TRBV15	TRBJ2-1	TRBD2	-	TGTGCCACCAGCAGAGATAGGGGGACTAGCGGAGCAGAGCAGTTCTTC	CATSRDRGTSGAEQFF
TRBV18	TRBJ2-1	-	-	TGTGCCAGCTCATATGGGCACTACAATGAGCAGTTCTTC	CASSYGHYNEQFF
TRBV11-2	TRBJ1-2	TRBD1	-	TGTGCCAGCAGCTTAGCCTTCGTAGGGGGCGGCGGCTACACCTTC	CASSLAFVGGGGYTF
TRBV10-2	TRBJ2-1	-	-	TGCGCCAGCGGGGGGAGCTCCTACAATGAGCAGTTCTTC	CASGGSSYNEQFF
TRBV10-2	TRBJ1-1	-	-	TGCGCCAGCAGGTACAGCACTGAAGCTTTCTTT	CASRYSTEAFF
TRBV30	TRBJ2-7	TRBD2	-	TGTGCCTGGAGTACCGGCGGGGGCTCCTACGAGCAGTACTTC	CAWSTGGGSYEQYF
TRBV5-4	TRBJ1-2	TRBD1	-	TGTGCCAGCAGTCCACAGGGGGTAAATGGCTACACCTTC	CASSPQGVNGYTF
TRBV7-9	TRBJ2-1	TRBD2	-	TGTGCCAGCAGCTTAGGTCTAGCGGGGGGGCAAAATGAGCAGTTCTTC	CASSLGLAGGQNEQFF
TRBV9	TRBJ1-6	TRBD1	-	TGTGCCAGCAGCGCTCCGGGACAGGGTAGTAATTCACCCCTCCACTTT	CASSAPGQGSNSPLHF
TRBV11-2	TRBJ2-1	TRBD2	-	TGTGCCAGCAGCTTAGGCGGGGGTTCCTACAATGAGCAGTTCTTC	CASSLGGGSYNEQFF
TRBV7-8	TRBJ1-1	-	-	TGTGCCAGCAGCTTAGGCGTAACCGCTTTCTTT	CASSLGVTAFF
TRBV11-2	TRBJ1-1	-	-	TGTGCCAGCAGCTCCAGATATGACACTGAAGCTTTCTTT	CASSSRYDTEAFF
TRBV4-1	TRBJ2-7	-	-	TGCGCCAGCAGCCGGGGGGGCACTACTGAAGAGCAGTACTTC	CASSRGGTTEEQYF
TRBV6-5	TRBJ1-6	-	few	TGTGCCAGCAGTTACTCATCCGGGTCCCTCCACTTT	CASSYSSGSLHF
TRBV2	TRBJ2-7	TRBD1	-	TGTGCCAGCACGTCCGGCCGGGACAGGGACTACGAGCAGTACTTC	CASTSGRDRDYEQYF
TRBV5-1	TRBJ2-3	-	-	TGCGCCAGCAGCGTGGGACAAGGTAGAGATACGCAGTATTTT	CASSVGQGRDTQYF
TRBV25-1	TRBJ2-3	TRBD1	-	TGTGCCAGCAAACAGGGGAGCACAGATACGCAGTATTTT	CASKQGSTDTQYF
TRBV28	TRBJ1-5	-	-	TGTGCCAGCAGCTCCGGGAGCTATCAGCCCCAGCATTTT	CASSSGSYQPQHF
TRBV11-1	TRBJ2-1	-	-	TGTGCCAGCAGCTTATCCAGGTATGGGGCGTACAATGAGCAGTTCTTC	CASSLSRYGAYNEQFF